The next 20 T cell receptor beta chains were all read from a single sample in a study of T cell responses to AZD1222 COVID-19 vaccine. TCRdb keeps only in-frame clones here, not all; method: immunoSEQ multiplex PCR. Among about 140,000 clones listed, over 90% were seen once. Sequenced here: peripheral blood, sampled on day 0 of AZD1222 vaccination. Every receptor here comes from an adult in good health.

V gene TRBV3-1 (or the pseudogene TRBV3-2) combines with J gene TRBJ2-6; the D gene is possibly TRBD1 (5 bases). The V end lost 1 base, the J end lost 2 bases, and 15 bases lay between the germline ends. Germline V lookup: CDR1 LGHDT, CDR2 YNNKEL (reference sequence). The CDR3 is made up of 18 amino acids. CDR3 DNA: TGTGCCAGCAGCCAAGCGCCAGGGAATTTAGCTGGGGCCAACGTCCTGACTTTC. This translates into CASSQAPGNLAGANVLTF.

This chain connects TRBV6-4 to TRBJ2-2; D perhaps matches TRBD2 (6 bases). V lost 4 bases and J lost 5, with 8 bases in between. The CDR3 is 13 residues long. CDR1 and CDR2 (germline): MRHNA, SNTAGT. This CDR3 is CASSAGSTGELFF. The CDR3 DNA follows: TGTGCCAGCAGTGCCGGGAGTACCGGGGAGCTGTTTTTT.

The chain recombines TRBV4-1 with TRBJ2-3; D call uncertain. The CDR3 contains 15 residues. V was clipped by 1 base and J by 3 bases, with 11 bases between them. The germline CDR1 and CDR2 sequences are MGHRA and YSYEKL. This chain's CDR3 is CASSQGPSRTDTQYF. Here the CDR3 DNA reads TGCGCCAGCAGCCAAGGACCCTCTAGGACAGATACGCAGTATTTT.

This clone was seen once. The chain joins TRBV5-1 to TRBJ1-1; 7 bases agree with TRBD1. CDR1 SGHRS and CDR2 YFSETQ come from the germline V gene. V was clipped by 4 bases and J by 6 bases; unmatched bases: 6. The CDR3 runs to 13 residues. CDR3 loop: CASSQQGGPEAFF. DNA for the CDR3: TGCGCCAGCAGCCAGCAGGGGGGGCCTGAAGCTTTCTTT.

In its sample, this clone was seen once. The chain links TRBV28 to TRBJ1-6; D possibly corresponds to TRBD1 (5 bases). The CDR3 is 16 amino acids. Germline V gene lookup returns CDR1 MDHEN and CDR2 SYDVKM. Trimming stripped 6 bases from V and 0 bases from J, with 12 bases between. The CDR3 region has the DNA TGTGCCAGCAGCACCGGGGGTGGCTCCTATAATTCACCCCTCCACTTT. Translated, it gives CASSTGGGSYNSPLHF.

This clone was seen a single time. The rearrangement uses TRBV10-3 and TRBJ1-5, with D unclear. The ends were cut back, 0 bases at V and 2 bases at J, with 11 bases in the middle. Germline V gene data show CDR1 as ENHRY and CDR2 as SYGVKD. The CDR3 sequence is 16 residues long. CDR3 protein: CAISESMGGGNQPQHF. The CDR3 DNA reads as TGTGCCATCAGTGAGTCCATGGGAGGCGGCAATCAGCCCCAGCATTTT.

The chain links TRBV7-2 to TRBJ1-5; D may be TRBD1 (6 bases). The CDR3 extends over 15 amino acids. Germline V CDR1 and CDR2: SGHTA, FQGNSA. V was shortened by 4 bases and J by 6 bases, with 16 bases between the two germline ends. The CDR3: CASSSRWGGAQPQHF. CDR3 DNA sequence: TGTGCCAGCAGCTCCCGATGGGGGGGGGCTCAGCCCCAGCATTTT.

Written as DNA, the CDR3 is TGTGCCAGCTCACCAAAGGCCTTGGGCCCGACCTACGAGCAGTACTTC. Translating gives CASSPKALGPTYEQYF. The chain is built from TRBV18 and TRBJ2-7; no firm D call. This CDR3 comprises 16 residues. CDR1 is KGHSH, CDR2 LQKENI, per germline. Trimming removed 2 bases from V and 2 bases from J, with 16 bases in between.

This clone was counted once. Written as DNA, the CDR3 is TGTGCCAGCTCACCACCCCTCCGACAGGGGGGGACTGAAGCTTTCTTT. Its translation is CASSPPLRQGGTEAFF. The chain has TRBV18 and TRBJ1-1; 9 positions agree with TRBD1. With 0 bases clipped from V and 5 bases from J, the junction kept 7 bases outside the gene matches. The CDR3 has 16 amino acids. The V gene's germline CDR1 is KGHSH and CDR2 LQKENI.

This clone was counted a single time. V is TRBV30 and J is TRBJ1-3; 8 bases are a match to TRBD1. Germline V gene lookup returns CDR1 GTSNPN and CDR2 SVGIG (reference sequence). CDR3 size: 15 residues. The J segment lost 2 bases and the V segment lost 2 bases, leaving 5 bases of the junction unmatched. CDR3 sequence reads: CAWSPGQGAGNTIYF. In nucleotides, the CDR3 is TGTGCCTGGAGTCCAGGACAGGGAGCTGGAAACACCATATATTTT. Supplemented by reference TRBV30 and TRBJ1-3, the full variable domain reads SQTIHQWPATLVQPVGSPLSLECTVEGTSNPNLYWYRQAAGRGLQLLFYSVGIGQISSEVPQNLSASRPQDRQFILSSKKLLLSDSGFYLCAWSPGQGAGNTIYFGEGSWLTVV.

The chain carries TRBV18 and TRBJ2-7, with D unresolved. Between the trimmed V and J ends, which lost 3 bases and 4 bases, there was a span of 16 bases. The germline gives CDR1 KGHSH, CDR2 LQKENI. The CDR3 length is 15 residues. The CDR3 coding sequence is TGTGCCAGCTCACCCATCAATGCCGCGGTGTACGAGCAGTACTTC. Its translation is CASSPINAAVYEQYF.

The V gene is TRBV7-2, the J gene TRBJ1-2, with 7 positions matching TRBD1. Germline V CDR1 and CDR2: SGHTA, FQGNSA. The CDR3 runs to 13 residues. J lost 8 bases, V lost 4 bases, and 7 bases had no gene match. Here the CDR3 reads CASSWTRGQGYTF. The CDR3, as DNA: TGTGCCAGCAGCTGGACGAGGGGGCAGGGCTACACCTTC.

The chain recombines TRBV18 with TRBJ2-1; unclear D gene. The CDR3 totals 12 residues. Trimming left V 2 bases short and J 6 bases short, with 5 bases between. Germline assignment: CDR1 KGHSH and CDR2 LQKENI. CDR3 residues: CASSPGLNEQFF. CDR3 DNA sequence: TGTGCCAGCTCACCAGGGCTCAATGAGCAGTTCTTC.

Only one count was recorded for this clone. This chain links TRBV30 with TRBJ1-5; no firm D call. The germline V gene has CDR1 GTSNPN and CDR2 SVGIG (reference sequence). The V end was cut by 0 bases, the J end by 1 base, with 4 bases between. This CDR3 has 13 amino acids. This CDR3 reads CAWSVRSNQPQHF. The CDR3, as DNA: TGTGCCTGGAGTGTACGCAGCAATCAGCCCCAGCATTTT.

The genes are TRBV18 and TRBJ2-7, with D unresolved. CDR3 length equals 14 residues. Germline-derived CDR1 and CDR2 are KGHSH and LQKENI. Between the trimmed V and J ends, which lost 0 bases and 2 bases, there was a span of 8 bases. As DNA, the CDR3 is TGTGCCAGCTCACCACCCGCTGGGACCTACGAGCAGTACTTC. Protein product: CASSPPAGTYEQYF.

Points on this clone: The sample holds other DNA sequences that translate to the same CDR3. V usage is TRBV11-3 and J usage is TRBJ2-5; D unclear. V was trimmed by 1 base and J by 5 bases, leaving 5 bases between them. Germline values: CDR1 SGHNT, CDR2 YENEEA. CDR3 length: 12 residues. CDR3 nucleotides: TGTGCCAGCAGCTTAGGGCAGGAGACCCAGTACTTC. This codes for CASSLGQETQYF.

V gene TRBV30 combines with J gene TRBJ1-6; D call uncertain. The CDR3 runs 14 residues. Trimming shortened V by 3 bases and J by 9 bases, and 15 bases separated the two germline ends. Germline V gene lookup returns CDR1 GTSNPN and CDR2 SVGIG (reference sequence). CDR3 bases: TGTGCCTGGAGGAGGGAGGCACCAGGTTCACCCCTCCACTTT. Translation gives CAWRREAPGSPLHF.

The V and J genes are TRBV7-2 and TRBJ1-3; D is ambiguous. The V gene's germline CDR1 is SGHTA and CDR2 FQGNSA. With 5 bases removed from V and 0 bases from J, the gap between germline ends came to 11 bases. This CDR3 spans 15 amino acids. The CDR3 reads CASSDRGSSGNTIYF. CDR3 DNA sequence: TGTGCCAGCAGCGATCGAGGGAGCTCTGGAAACACCATATATTTT.

The table lists this clone with a few counts. The chain uses TRBV4-1 and TRBJ2-3; 16 bases agree with TRBD2. Trimming took 6 bases from V and 3 from J; bases not matched to a gene: 6. The CDR3 covers 17 residues. Germline values: CDR1 MGHRA, CDR2 YSYEKL. CDR3 sequence (DNA): TGCGCCAGCAGAAAAGGGACTAGCGGGGGGGAAACAGATACGCAGTATTTT. It yields the protein CASRKGTSGGETDTQYF.

The genes are TRBV6-1 and TRBJ2-7; D is uncertain. Germline CDR1 reads MNHNS; CDR2 reads SASEGT. V was pared by 1 base and J by 5 bases, with 15 bases between. CDR3 length equals 15 residues. This chain's CDR3 is CASSEVLGRFHEQYF. The CDR3 nucleotides read TGTGCCAGCAGTGAAGTCCTCGGACGGTTCCACGAGCAGTACTTC.